This entry describes one TCR beta chain. CDR1 is SQVTM and CDR2 is ANQGSEA in the germline V gene. The ends were cut back, 2 bases at V and 5 bases at J, with 12 bases in the middle. The CDR3 is 13 residues long. This sample was taken from a study of CD8+ T cells in alopecia areata. Treatment in this sample: oral pan-JAK inhibitor, 5-10 mg twice daily. RNA was extracted and reverse transcribed into cDNA as the sequencing template. TCRdb keeps only in-frame clones here, not all; method: immunoSEQ multiplex PCR. The sample lists about 290,000 clones, roughly 64% occurring once. The specimen was CD4+ T cells sorted from blood, collected at week 24, from a patient treated with tofacitinib. The genes are TRBV29-1 and TRBJ2-5; a possible D gene is TRBD2 (5 bases). The sequence came from a human donor with alopecia areata. Written as DNA, the CDR3 is TGCAGCGTTGAAAGTCCGGGGTGGGAGACCCAGTACTTC. This encodes CSVESPGWETQYF. Together with reference TRBV29-1 and TRBJ2-5, the CDR3 gives the full variable domain: SAVISQKPSRDICQRGTSLTIQCQVDSQVTMMFWYRQQPGQSLTLIATANQGSEATYESGFVIDKFPISRPNLTFSTLTVSNMSPEDSSIYLCSVESPGWETQYFGPGTRLLVL.